A single sample is the source of the 2 T cell receptor beta chains below, sequenced in a study of blood T cell repertoires in COVID-19. Sequencing was performed with immunoSEQ multiplex PCR; in TCRdb, only in-frame clones are kept and a portion is missing. The sample has approximately 61,000 clones; roughly 80% are singletons. Material: peripheral blood. These receptors all stem from a man aged 80 or over with active or convalescent COVID-19.

In DNA form, the CDR3 reads TGTGCCAGCAGCCCAAGAGCAGGGGCGTATTATGGCTACACCTTC. It yields the protein CASSPRAGAYYGYTF. The V call is TRBV11-2, the J call TRBJ1-2, with a tentative D call TRBD1 (6 bases). Trimming removed 5 bases from V and 5 bases from J, with 18 bases in between. Germline CDR1 reads SGHAT; CDR2 reads FQNNGV. The length of the CDR3 is 15 residues.

The genes are TRBV7-2 and TRBJ2-3; D perhaps matches TRBD1 (5 bases). The CDR3 is made up of 13 amino acids. Germline lookup yields CDR1 SGHTA and CDR2 FQGNSA. V was cut by 5 bases and J by 6 bases, with 12 bases left in between. The CDR3 nucleotides read TGTGCCAGCAGCACCCAACAGGCGGATACGCAGTATTTT. Its protein product is CASSTQQADTQYF.